These 23 T cell receptor beta chains came from one sample sequenced in a study of blood T cell repertoires in COVID-19. TCRdb's table, derived via immunoSEQ multiplex PCR, lists solely in-frame clones and lacks some. The sample consists of 63,000 or so clones, about 86% of them appearing once. Sample: peripheral blood. The receptors derive from a human donor in a cohort sampled during active COVID-19.

This chain connects TRBV4-3 to TRBJ2-7; D might be TRBD2 (6 bases). The CDR3 consists of 15 residues. Per the germline V gene, CDR1 is LGHNA and CDR2 is YSLEER. Trimming left V 5 bases short and J 5 bases short, with 19 bases between. The CDR3 nucleotides read TGCGCCAGCAGCGCCGCCGGGACTGGGCGACACGAGCAGTACTTC. Translated, it gives CASSAAGTGRHEQYF.

The chain has TRBV4-2 and TRBJ2-7, with 8 nucleotides matching TRBD2. The V and J ends lost 1 base and 4 bases, in that order; junction bases with no gene match: 6. This CDR3 has 15 residues. Germline loops: CDR1 LGHNA, CDR2 YNFKEQ. CDR3 protein: CASSQGLLAGYEQYF. In DNA, the CDR3 is TGTGCCAGCAGCCAAGGTCTGCTAGCGGGTTACGAGCAGTACTTC.

The CDR3 reads CASSLGDSGKSYEQYF. The CDR3 nucleotides are TGTGCCAGCAGCTTAGGGGATAGCGGGAAGTCCTACGAGCAGTACTTC. The J gene is TRBJ2-7, the V gene TRBV7-6; 8 positions agree with TRBD2. With 1 base clipped from V and 1 base from J, the junction kept 6 bases outside the gene matches. The germline V gene encodes CDR1 SGHVS and CDR2 FNYEAQ. This CDR3 has 16 amino acids.

CDR3 sequence (DNA): TGCGCCAGCAGCCACGGACTAGCGGATAGCACAGATACGCAGTATTTT. Residues: CASSHGLADSTDTQYF. The chain employs TRBV4-3 and TRBJ2-3; 10 nucleotides line up with TRBD2. Per germline, CDR1 LGHNA and CDR2 YSLEER. The trim removed 3 bases at V and 0 bases at J, leaving 3 bases unmatched. CDR3 length: 16 amino acids.

J is TRBJ2-2 and V is TRBV4-2; 9 bases match TRBD2. From germline, CDR1 is LGHNA and CDR2 YNFKEQ. This CDR3 contains 16 residues. Trimming cost V 1 base and J 7 bases; bases outside gene matches: 7. The chain's CDR3 is CASSQGRSGGRGELFF. The CDR3, as DNA: TGTGCCAGCAGCCAAGGTCGTAGCGGGGGACGCGGGGAGCTGTTTTTT.

The chain links TRBV6-1 to TRBJ1-6; D is perhaps TRBD1 (6 bases). This CDR3 is 16 amino acids long. CDR1 and CDR2 (germline): MNHNS, SASEGT. Trimming took off 1 base at V and 3 bases at J, with 10 bases between the two ends. CDR3 nucleotide sequence: TGTGCCAGCAGTGAAGGGACAGTATACTATAATTCACCCCTCCACTTT. This codes for CASSEGTVYYNSPLHF.

This chain uses TRBV11-1 with TRBJ1-2, with D unresolved. The CDR3 has 14 residues. The germline V gene encodes CDR1 SGHAT and CDR2 FQDESV (reference sequence). The V end was cut by 0 bases, the J end by 5 bases, with 10 bases between. The DNA for the CDR3 is TGTGCCAGCAGCTTAGCCGGTGCGGGTTATGGCTACACCTTC. Amino acid sequence: CASSLAGAGYGYTF.

This clone appeared a single time. This rearrangement joins TRBV5-1 to TRBJ2-3, with D possibly matching TRBD1 (7 bases). The V end lost 4 bases, the J end lost 0 bases, and 15 bases lay between the germline ends. CDR3 length: 16 amino acids. In germline, CDR1 is SGHRS, CDR2 YFSETQ. The CDR3 reads CASSRGTVESTDTQYF. CDR3 nucleotides: TGCGCCAGCAGCCGGGGGACAGTAGAAAGCACAGATACGCAGTATTTT.

The rearrangement links TRBV29-1 to TRBJ1-2; a possible D gene is TRBD1 (6 bases). V lost 4 bases and J 8 bases, leaving 11 bases between the germline ends. CDR1 and CDR2 (germline): SQVTM, ANQGSEA. CDR3 length equals 11 residues. CDR3 coding DNA: TGCAGCGTTGTCAGGGGTAACGGCTACACCTTC. This sequence encodes CSVVRGNGYTF. The complete variable domain, with remaining parts taken from reference TRBV29-1 and TRBJ1-2, reads SAVISQKPSRDICQRGTSLTIQCQVDSQVTMMFWYRQQPGQSLTLIATANQGSEATYESGFVIDKFPISRPNLTFSTLTVSNMSPEDSSIYLCSVVRGNGYTFGSGTRLTVV.

The rearrangement links TRBV3-1 (or the pseudogene TRBV3-2) to TRBJ2-7; D is perhaps TRBD1 (5 bases). Germline CDR1 reads LGHDT; CDR2 reads YNNKEL (reference sequence). Trimming removed 1 base from V and 2 bases from J, with 18 bases in between. This CDR3 has 17 amino acids. CDR3 residues: CASSQALGARRTYEQYF. CDR3 in DNA: TGTGCCAGCAGCCAAGCTTTAGGGGCCCGGAGAACCTACGAGCAGTACTTC.

The chain combines TRBV11-2 with TRBJ2-1; TRBD1 agrees at 9 bases. This CDR3 region has 16 residues. Germline V gene lookup returns CDR1 SGHAT and CDR2 FQNNGV. Trimming at V came to 5 bases and at J to 4 bases, leaving 9 bases not matched to a gene. The CDR3 loop is CASSLARDRVYNEQFF. The CDR3 bases are TGTGCCAGCAGCCTAGCCCGGGACAGGGTATACAATGAGCAGTTCTTC. Combining the CDR3 with reference TRBV11-2 and TRBJ2-1 gives the whole variable domain EAGVAQSPRYKIIEKRQSVAFWCNPISGHATLYWYQQILGQGPKLLIQFQNNGVVDDSQLPKDRFSAERLKGVDSTLKIQPAKLEDSAVYLCASSLARDRVYNEQFFGPGTRLTVL.

V gene TRBV10-3 combines with J gene TRBJ1-4; maybe TRBD1 (6 bases). V lost 8 bases, J lost 5 bases, and 12 bases lay in between. From germline, CDR1 is ENHRY and CDR2 SYGVKD. The CDR3 totals 13 residues. CDR3 amino acids: CAIGGGPNEKLFF. CDR3 DNA sequence: TGTGCCATCGGCGGGGGGCCGAATGAAAAACTGTTTTTT.

This chain links TRBV4-2 with TRBJ1-1; D is undetermined. In germline, CDR1 is LGHNA, CDR2 YNFKEQ. Trimming shortened V by 1 base and J by 0 bases, and 12 bases separated the two germline ends. The CDR3 runs 16 residues. For the CDR3, the DNA is TGTGCCAGCAGCCAAGTTGGAGGAAAGATGAACACTGAAGCTTTCTTT. Amino acids: CASSQVGGKMNTEAFF.

This clone came up a few times. The chain uses TRBV11-2 and TRBJ1-5; TRBD1 is a possible D gene (5 bases). The V end lost 1 base, the J end lost 4 bases, and 11 bases lay between the germline ends. This CDR3 has 15 amino acids. Per the germline V gene, CDR1 is SGHAT and CDR2 is FQNNGV. This chain's CDR3 is CASSLVSGSNQPQHF. The CDR3 DNA sequence: TGTGCCAGCAGCTTAGTCTCAGGGTCTAATCAGCCCCAGCATTTT. Together with reference TRBV11-2 and TRBJ1-5, the CDR3 gives the full variable domain: EAGVAQSPRYKIIEKRQSVAFWCNPISGHATLYWYQQILGQGPKLLIQFQNNGVVDDSQLPKDRFSAERLKGVDSTLKIQPAKLEDSAVYLCASSLVSGSNQPQHFGDGTRLSIL.

V gene TRBV7-8 combines with J gene TRBJ1-5, with 8 bases lining up with TRBD1. The junction had 7 bases not matched to a gene; V was cut back by 5 bases and J by 7 bases. Germline assignment: CDR1 SGHVS and CDR2 FQNEAQ. The CDR3 spans 14 residues. The DNA of the CDR3 is TGTGCCAGCAGCCCAGACAGGGGAAACCAGCCCCAGCATTTT. This sequence encodes CASSPDRGNQPQHF. The whole variable domain, filled in from reference TRBV7-8 and TRBJ1-5, reads GAGVSQSPRYKVAKRGQDVALRCDPISGHVSLFWYQQALGQGPEFLTYFQNEAQLDKSGLPSDRFFAERPEGSVSTLKIQRTQQEDSAVYLCASSPDRGNQPQHFGDGTRLSIL.

J is TRBJ2-3 and V is TRBV2, with 8 nucleotides matching TRBD2. Germline CDR1 is SNHLY and CDR2 is FYNNEI. The trim removed 6 bases at V and 3 bases at J, leaving 5 bases unmatched. This CDR3 has 14 amino acids. CDR3 nucleotide sequence: TGTGCCAGCAGCTACATAGCGGGAACAGATACGCAGTATTTT. Amino acid sequence: CASSYIAGTDTQYF.

This chain uses TRBV7-2 with TRBJ1-1; no clear D gene. V lost 1 base to trimming and J lost 2 bases, with 11 bases between them. Germline V gives CDR1 SGHTA, CDR2 FQGNSA. This CDR3 is built from 15 residues. The CDR3 nucleotides read TGTGCCAGCAGCTTAGAGCCATTGGTCAACACTGAAGCTTTCTTT. It translates to CASSLEPLVNTEAFF.

The chain carries TRBV6-2 or TRBV6-3 and TRBJ2-1; 13 nucleotides align to TRBD2. The CDR3 has 16 residues. Germline V gene sequence: CDR1 MNHEY, CDR2 SVGEGT. The junction had 5 bases not matched to a gene; V was cut back by 4 bases and J by 5 bases. CDR3 bases: TGTGCCAGCAGTTCACTAGCGGGGGGGCTGGACAATGAGCAGTTCTTC. It yields the protein CASSSLAGGLDNEQFF.

The genes are TRBV3-1 (or the pseudogene TRBV3-2) and TRBJ2-1; TRBD2 matches 12 bases. J gave up 2 bases and V 4 bases, and 6 bases lay outside the gene matches. The CDR3 length is 17 residues. Germline V CDR1 and CDR2: LGHDT, YNNKEL (reference sequence). CDR3 region: CASSPLLAGGAYNEQFF. The DNA of the CDR3 is TGTGCCAGCAGCCCCTTACTAGCGGGGGGAGCCTACAATGAGCAGTTCTTC.

This clone was picked up one time. This chain links TRBV10-2 with TRBJ2-7; D might be TRBD1 (6 bases). This CDR3 is built from 12 residues. V lost 4 bases to trimming and J lost 3 bases, with 7 bases between them. CDR1 and CDR2 from the germline V gene are WSHSY and SAAADI. The CDR3 spells CASSAQGYEQYF. The CDR3 DNA reads as TGCGCCAGCAGTGCACAGGGCTACGAGCAGTACTTC.

The chain couples TRBV9 to TRBJ2-1; the match to TRBD2 covers 10 bases. Trimming cost V 8 bases and J 9 bases; bases outside gene matches: 14. CDR1 is SGDLS and CDR2 is YYNGEE in the germline V gene. The CDR3 is 15 residues long. DNA of the CDR3: TGTGCCAGTAGTATGTCTAGCGGGAGCCTCGGTGAGCAGTTCTTC. Protein product: CASSMSSGSLGEQFF. The full variable domain, its missing parts supplied by reference TRBV9 and TRBJ2-1, is DSGVTQTPKHLITATGQRVTLRCSPRSGDLSVYWYQQSLDQGLQFLIQYYNGEERAKGNILERFSAQQFPDLHSELNLSSLELGDSALYFCASSMSSGSLGEQFFGPGTRLTVL.

This sequence joins TRBV9 and TRBJ1-2; D is undetermined. The CDR3 contains 12 residues. CDR1 and CDR2 from the germline V gene are SGDLS and YYNGEE. The V and J ends lost 3 bases and 2 bases respectively, with 5 bases between them. This CDR3 reads CASSDGNYGYTF. Here the CDR3 DNA reads TGTGCCAGCAGCGACGGGAACTATGGCTACACCTTC.

The chain is built from TRBV21-1 and TRBJ2-7; the D call of TRBD2 is as the table states it, not checked on the DNA. TRBV21-1 is reported as a pseudogene. The CDR3 sequence is 15 residues long. CDR3: CASSKPSALFHEQYF. CDR3 nucleotide sequence: TGTGCCAGCAGCAAACCTAGCGCCCTGTTCCACGAGCAGTACTTC.